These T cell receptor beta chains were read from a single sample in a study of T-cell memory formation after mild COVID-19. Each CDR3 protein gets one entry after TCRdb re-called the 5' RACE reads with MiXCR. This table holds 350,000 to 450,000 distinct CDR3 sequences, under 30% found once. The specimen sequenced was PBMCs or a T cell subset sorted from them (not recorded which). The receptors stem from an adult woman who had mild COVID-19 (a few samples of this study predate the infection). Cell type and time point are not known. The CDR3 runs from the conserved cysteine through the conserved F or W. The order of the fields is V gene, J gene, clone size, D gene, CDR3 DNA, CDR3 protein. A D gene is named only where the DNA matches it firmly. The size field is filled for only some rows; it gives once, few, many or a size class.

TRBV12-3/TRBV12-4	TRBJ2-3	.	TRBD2	TGTGCCAGCAGTCGCAGACTAGCGGGCCTCACAGATACGCAGTATTTT	CASSRRLAGLTDTQYF
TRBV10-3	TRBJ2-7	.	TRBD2	TGTGCCATCAGTGGCGGGACTACAACCTACGAGCAGTACTTC	CAISGGTTTYEQYF
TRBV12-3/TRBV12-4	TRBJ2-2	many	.	TGTGCCAGCAGTTTAGTCGGCGCCGGGGAGCTGTTTTTT	CASSLVGAGELFF
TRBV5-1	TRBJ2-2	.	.	TGCGCCAGCAGCTTGGAGCCTGGGGTGAACACCGGGGAGCTGTTTTTT	CASSLEPGVNTGELFF
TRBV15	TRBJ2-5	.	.	TGTGCCACCACAGTCAGGCAGCTCCAAGAGACCCAGTACTTC	CATTVRQLQETQYF
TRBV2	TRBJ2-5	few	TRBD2	TGTGCCAGCAGGGAACTAGCGAGGAAGACCCAGTACTTC	CASRELARKTQYF
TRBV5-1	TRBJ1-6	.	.	TGCGCCAGCAGCTTTGACAGCTATAATTCACCCCTCCACTTT	CASSFDSYNSPLHF
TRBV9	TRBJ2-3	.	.	TGTGCCAGCAGCGCGGACCCCCTCGGGGATACGCAGTATTTT	CASSADPLGDTQYF
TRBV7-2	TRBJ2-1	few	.	TGTGCCAGCAGCTTAGGGGGCCGGGCTAGCTCGTATCATGAGCAGTTCTTC	CASSLGGRASSYHEQFF
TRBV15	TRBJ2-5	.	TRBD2	TGTGCCACCAGCAGTGACGGGGGGTATGGGGAGACCCAGTACTTC	CATSSDGGYGETQYF
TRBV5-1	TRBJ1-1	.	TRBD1	TGCGCCAGCAGCTCACCCGCTGACAGGGCTCCCATGAACACTGAAGCTTTCTTT	CASSSPADRAPMNTEAFF
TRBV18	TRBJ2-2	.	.	TGTGCCAGCTCACCATTCACGAACACCGGGGAGCTGTTTTTT	CASSPFTNTGELFF
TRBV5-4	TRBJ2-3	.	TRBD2	TGTGCCAGCAGCTTGGCCGGCGGGAGTAACACAGATACGCAGTATTTT	CASSLAGGSNTDTQYF
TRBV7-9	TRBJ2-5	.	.	TGTGCCAGCAGCATGGTCAGCCAAGAGACCCAGTACTTC	CASSMVSQETQYF
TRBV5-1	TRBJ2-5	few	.	TGCGCCAGCAGCTCGTGGCAGTCTTCCCAAGAGACCCAGTACTTC	CASSSWQSSQETQYF
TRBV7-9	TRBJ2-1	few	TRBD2	TGTGCCAGCAGCTTAAGTCTAGCGGGGGCCGGCCATGAGCAGTTCTTC	CASSLSLAGAGHEQFF
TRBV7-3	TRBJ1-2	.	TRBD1	TGTGCCAGCAGCCCCACAGGGGGGGAGAACTATGGCTACACCTTC	CASSPTGGENYGYTF
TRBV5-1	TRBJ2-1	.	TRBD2	TGCGCCAGCAGCTTTCGGACTAGCTCGATGAATGAGCAGTTCTTC	CASSFRTSSMNEQFF
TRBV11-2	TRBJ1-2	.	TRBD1	TGTGCCAGCAGCTTCGACAGGGGCACTGAGGGCTACACCTTC	CASSFDRGTEGYTF
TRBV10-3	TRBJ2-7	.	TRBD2	TGTGCCATCAGTTCGACAGGGACTAGCGGGAGTATAGAGGCCTACGAGCAGTACTTC	CAISSTGTSGSIEAYEQYF
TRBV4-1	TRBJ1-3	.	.	TGCGCCAGCAGCCAAGAAATTGAGTCCGGGTCCGGAAACACCATATATTTT	CASSQEIESGSGNTIYF
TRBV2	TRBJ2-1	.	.	TGTGCCAGCAGTGCGTACGTGGGGCACAATGAGCAGTTCTTC	CASSAYVGHNEQFF
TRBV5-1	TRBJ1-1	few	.	TGCGCCAGCAGCTTAACTGACAGGCGGGGCACTGAAGCTTTCTTT	CASSLTDRRGTEAFF
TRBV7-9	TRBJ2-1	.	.	TGTGCCAGCAGCTTAGCGCCTGGAGCGACTAAGGACAATGAGCAGTTCTTC	CASSLAPGATKDNEQFF
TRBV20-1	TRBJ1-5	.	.	TGCAGTGCTAGAGATCCGGGCCCCCAGCCCCAGCATTTT	CSARDPGPQPQHF
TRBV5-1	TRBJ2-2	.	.	TGCGCCAGCAGCTTGGTTCCGGGGCTGACCACCGGGGAGCTGTTTTTT	CASSLVPGLTTGELFF
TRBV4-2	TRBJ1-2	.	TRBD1	TGTGCCAGCAGCCAAGGACAGGGGGGCGACTATGGCTACACCTTC	CASSQGQGGDYGYTF
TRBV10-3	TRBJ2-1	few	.	TGTGCCATCAGTGACCCAGGGGGGGAGCAGTTCTTC	CAISDPGGEQFF
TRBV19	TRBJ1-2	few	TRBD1	TGTGCCAGTAGTCCAACTCTTCGCCCCGGGACAGCCTATGGCTACACCTTC	CASSPTLRPGTAYGYTF
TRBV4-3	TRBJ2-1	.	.	TGCGCCAGCAGCCAAGATAACCAGGAAACATACAATGAGCAGTTCTTC	CASSQDNQETYNEQFF
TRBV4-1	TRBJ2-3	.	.	TGCGCCAGCAGCCAGGACGGGGGGCGGGCAGATACGCAGTATTTT	CASSQDGGRADTQYF
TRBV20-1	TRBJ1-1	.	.	TGCAGTGCTAGCTTGGGGAATTCGGCTTTCTTT	CSASLGNSAFF
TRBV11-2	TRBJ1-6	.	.	TGTGCCAGCAGCCCGGTTAATGGAGGGTGGAATTCACCCCTCCACTTT	CASSPVNGGWNSPLHF
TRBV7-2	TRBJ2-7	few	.	TGTGCCAGCAGCCCCTCACGGTGGAGACAGAACTCCTACGAGCAGTACTTC	CASSPSRWRQNSYEQYF
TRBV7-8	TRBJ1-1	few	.	TGTGCCAGCAGCTTAGCAGCAGTAGACCCGATCACTGAAGCTTTCTTT	CASSLAAVDPITEAFF
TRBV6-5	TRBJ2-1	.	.	TGTGCCAGCAGTTACTCCCCTTGGGGGACCTACAATGAGCAGTTCTTC	CASSYSPWGTYNEQFF
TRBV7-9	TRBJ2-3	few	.	TGTGCCAGCAGCTTAGGAGCGGGCATGCAGTATTTT	CASSLGAGMQYF
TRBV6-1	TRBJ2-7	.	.	TGTGCCAGCAGTGAAGCGAGGCACCCCTCCTACGAGCAGTACTTC	CASSEARHPSYEQYF
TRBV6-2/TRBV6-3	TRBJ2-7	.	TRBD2	TGTGCCAGCAGTTACTCGGGGCGGCGGGGGGGCCCGCCTGGCGAGCAGTACTTC	CASSYSGRRGGPPGEQYF
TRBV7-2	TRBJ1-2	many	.	TGTGCCAGCAGCTCCTCACCAACAAGGGGTGATGGCTACACCTTC	CASSSSPTRGDGYTF
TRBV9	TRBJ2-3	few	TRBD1	TGTGCCAGCAGCGTAGGTGGGACAGGCACAGATACGCAGTATTTT	CASSVGGTGTDTQYF
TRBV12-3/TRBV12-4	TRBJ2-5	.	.	TGTGCCACCACCTTGAGTACGAGTGGAGAGACCCAGTACTTC	CATTLSTSGETQYF
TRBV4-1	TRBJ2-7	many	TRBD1	TGCGCCAGCAGCCAACTCGGAATCCGGGACAGGTCCTACGAGCAGTACTTC	CASSQLGIRDRSYEQYF
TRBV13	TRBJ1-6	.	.	TGTGCCAGCAGCTCACGTGGGGATTCACCCCTCCACTTT	CASSSRGDSPLHF
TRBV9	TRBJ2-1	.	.	TGTGCCAGCAGCGTAGAAGGCGATGAGCAGTTCTTC	CASSVEGDEQFF
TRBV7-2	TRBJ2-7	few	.	TGTGCCAGCAGCCCCGTCTCCGGGGGCGATCGGCAGTACTTC	CASSPVSGGDRQYF
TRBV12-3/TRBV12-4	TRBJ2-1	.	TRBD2	TGTGCCAGCAGCCCGCCGGGACTAGCGGGCAATGAGCAGTTCTTC	CASSPPGLAGNEQFF
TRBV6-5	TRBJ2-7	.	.	TGTGCCAGCAGCGTCGATGGGGAGGACGAGCAGTACTTC	CASSVDGEDEQYF
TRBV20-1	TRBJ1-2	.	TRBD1	TGCAGTGCTGGGGTGACAGGGCGGAACTATGGCTACACCTTC	CSAGVTGRNYGYTF
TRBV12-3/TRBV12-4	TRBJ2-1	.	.	TGTGCCAGCAGTTTAGTTGGTGCGGGAAGCAATGAGCAGTTCTTC	CASSLVGAGSNEQFF
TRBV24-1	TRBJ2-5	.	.	TGTGCCACCAGTGATTTGTTCAGCAAAGAGACCCAGTACTTC	CATSDLFSKETQYF
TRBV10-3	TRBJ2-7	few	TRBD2	TGTGCCATCAGTGAGTCATCAGGGAGGGTATACGAGCAGTACTTC	CAISESSGRVYEQYF
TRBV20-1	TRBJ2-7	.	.	TGCAGTGCAAAGGGACTGCTGAGCTACGAGCAGTACTTC	CSAKGLLSYEQYF
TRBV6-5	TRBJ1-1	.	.	TGTGCCAGTCGCCGGGTGACCATGAACACTGAAGCTTTCTTT	CASRRVTMNTEAFF
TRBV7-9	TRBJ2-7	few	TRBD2	TGTGCCAGCAAGACCGATACCGGGGGGGAGCAGTACTTC	CASKTDTGGEQYF
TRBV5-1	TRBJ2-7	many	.	TGCGCCAGCAGTCCGGGACAAAACCACGAGCAGTACTTC	CASSPGQNHEQYF
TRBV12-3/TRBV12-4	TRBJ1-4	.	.	TGTGCCAGCAGTTTATATTCGGCAGGGAGTGAAAAACTGTTTTTT	CASSLYSAGSEKLFF
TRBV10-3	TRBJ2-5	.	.	TGTGCCATCAGTGATACCGAGACCCAGTACTTC	CAISDTETQYF
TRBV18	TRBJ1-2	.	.	TGTGCCAGCTCTCAGGACTCCCTTTCCTATGGCTACACCTTC	CASSQDSLSYGYTF
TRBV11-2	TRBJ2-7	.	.	TGTGCCAGCAGCCAAACCTCACGTCCCGACGAGCAGTACTTC	CASSQTSRPDEQYF